This paragraph reports one T cell receptor (beta chain). This clonotype was seen only a few times. No antigen is known for it. There are no base qualities to consult, and no much larger clone falls within one base. The data are from a study of T cells in Graves' hyperthyroidism and ophthalmopathy (dated by TCRdb to the late 2010s). For the wider study: Peripheral blood was collected at initial diagnosis, before any treatment. A discovery cohort of about a hundred patients, roughly 45 with Graves' ophthalmopathy and more than 55 with stable Graves' hyperthyroidism, was used to find distinguishing TCR V-J signatures. Whether ophthalmopathy could be predicted prospectively was tested in an independent validation cohort made up of under 20 hyperthyroidism patients plus 17 patients who later progressed to ophthalmopathy. The 100 discovery patients were randomly split 7:3 into training and test sets. In over five Graves' hyperthyroidism patients, the study also compared T-cell repertoires from thyroid tissue with T-cell repertoires from blood. Once sampling was done, hyperthyroidism patients were given methimazole at a starting dose of 30 mg daily, whereas ophthalmopathy patients were given high-dose intravenous methylprednisolone. The paper reports TCR Vbeta CDR3 sequencing of more than 120 peripheral blood samples: under 45 ophthalmopathy, fewer than 85 hyperthyroidism and approximately 17 progressor patients. On the study overall, not on this receptor specifically: Ophthalmopathy was separated from stable hyperthyroidism by a 13 V-J signature model, with approximately 86% sensitivity and just over 81% specificity obtained in cross-validation and 80%/75% obtained in testing. No statistical method was used to fix the sample size in advance, and group allocation was not hidden from the investigators. Most expanded thyroid clonotypes (frequency above 0.001) were also detected in blood, a finding suggesting that blood repertoires may reflect thyroid immune responses. In validation, progression to ophthalmopathy was predicted by the model with around 71% sensitivity and roughly 72% specificity, a median of approximately 6.5 months before onset.

Stable Graves' hyperthyroidism was defined as no progression to ophthalmopathy during 18 months of follow-up. Hyperthyroidism patients were aged 18 to 65 years and newly diagnosed, with disease duration of less than 2 months. Any patient with an uncontrolled infection, another autoimmune disease, pregnancy or lactation was excluded. Diagnoses relied on clinical symptoms, serum thyroxine and TRAb, thyroid ultrasound and orbital computed tomography. PBMCs were separated from 10 ml of fresh peripheral blood using Ficoll-Paque density gradient centrifugation. Total RNA was extracted with Trizol reagent, and quality was checked on an Agilent 2100 Bioanalyzer. The TCR beta CDR3 regions were amplified from the RNA transcripts. The first round of RT-PCR for the TCR CDR3 was performed with the HTBI primer set and the Qiagen OneStep RT-PCR kit. Libraries were constructed in a second round of multiplex PCR, after which size selection and purification were carried out. The libraries were sequenced on an Illumina HiSeq2000 using paired-end 100 bp reads. The study's own analysis went as follows. Raw data were processed with SOAPnuke, discarding reads with adapters, uncalled bases, mean Phred below 15, or no exact constant-primer or identifier match. High-quality paired reads were merged with COPE v1.2.5, and unique nucleotide sequences were defined as clonotypes. MiTCR v1.1 was used to align clonotypes to the IMGT TRBV, TRBD and TRBJ reference segments. Analysis was restricted to V-J combinations with a frequency above 0.0001, which covered 99% to 99.2% of repertoires. A TCS score was defined as the ratio of F50 (clonal expansion) to E x V (chaos), with BLOSUM62-based TCRdist applied between CDR3 peptides within each V-J. Welch's t-statistics and random forest reduced just over 500 V-J features to under 15, which were used in a naive Bayes classifier (R e1071). TCRdb trimmed public reads at Q25 via fastp, called clones via MiXCR and kept in-frame beta chains. Identical CDR3 proteins give one entry, which carries the most common genes and DNA. The V and J calls shown here were made by TCRdb, not taken from the authors' results. The sample yields 300,000 to 400,000 distinct CDR3 sequences; around 20% were counted once. The ten largest clones capture less than 65% of the sample.

The sequence came from a woman aged 50 to 65 with Graves' hyperthyroidism. Sequencing was carried out using blood.

At the DNA level, the sequence is TGCAGCCTGAAACGGGACAGGGGGCGGGAAGCTTTCTTT. Translated, it reads CSLKRDRGREAFF. The V and J genes are TRBV20-1 and TRBJ1-1; TRBD1 matches 12 bases in the middle. Including cysteine and phenylalanine, the CDR3 has 13 amino acids. The kept DNA is CDR3 alone, 39 bases in frame from the first base. CDR1 and CDR2 are drawn from the germline V gene (reference sequence): DFQATT, SNEGSKA.